This TCR beta chain was sequenced during a study of regulatory T cells in long-lasting Graves disease. As for the study in general: A definition of persistent Graves' disease required over 5 years of antithyroid drugs plus positive TSH receptor antibodies.

As for this clonotype: Its antigen remains unknown.

Investigators prepared the TCR beta libraries by applying iRepertoire HTBI primers and Arm-PCR of CDR3 regions. TCRdb independently ran MiXCR on the multiplex PCR reads; one entry per CDR3 protein. The sample shows 310,000 or so distinct CDR3 sequences, 22% of them seen only once. Germline V gene sequence: CDR1 MNHEY, CDR2 SMNVEV (reference sequence). The CDR3 sequence is 11 residues long. Broader study findings: When disease was persistent, TRBV28, TRBJ1-2 and TRBJ2-5 were the favored segments.

Time point indicated: persistent/refractory GD, antithyroid drugs over 5 years with positive TRAb. RNA isolated from PBMCs was used to make the TCR library. The sequence derives from a female donor with Graves disease. The source material was peripheral blood mononuclear cells (PBMCs), sampled when the disease was refractory, from a patient treated with antithyroid drugs. J is TRBJ2-5 and V is TRBV27, with D hard to call. The J call may be faulty, since TRBJ2-1 better matches the DNA end. The DNA of the CDR3 is TGTGCCAGCAGTTTCCACAATGAGCAGTTCTTC. Translating it yields CASSFHNEQFF.